This T cell receptor beta chain appears in the sequencing data of a study of cytomegalovirus exposure and HLA in healthy donors. The study, taken as a whole, reports: The classifier, whose performance was assessed in both the original and validation cohorts, reportedly diagnosed cytomegalovirus status with high specificity and sensitivity. The tendency of first-cohort TCR clusters to co-occur in the 120 or so validation repertoires was identified by a subsequent analysis.

Data came from immunoSEQ multiplex PCR; TCRdb stores just in-frame clones and leaves some out. The sample gives 98,000 or so clones, around 95% of which show up once; roughly 0.67% is in the top ten. Looked up from germline, CDR1 is SGDLS and CDR2 is YYNGEE. The junction had 16 bases not matched to a gene; V was cut back by 3 bases and J by 7 bases. The CDR3 totals 17 residues. Comments on this clone: Antigen specificity is unknown.

The receptor comes from a woman in her late teens or twenties in good health and CMV-seronegative. The V and J genes are TRBV9 and TRBJ1-2; TRBD1 agrees at 9 bases. The material sequenced was PBMCs. CDR3 sequence: CASSGTGGGFGYRGYTF. CDR3 nucleotides: TGTGCCAGCAGCGGAACAGGGGGCGGCTTCGGATATCGTGGCTACACCTTC.